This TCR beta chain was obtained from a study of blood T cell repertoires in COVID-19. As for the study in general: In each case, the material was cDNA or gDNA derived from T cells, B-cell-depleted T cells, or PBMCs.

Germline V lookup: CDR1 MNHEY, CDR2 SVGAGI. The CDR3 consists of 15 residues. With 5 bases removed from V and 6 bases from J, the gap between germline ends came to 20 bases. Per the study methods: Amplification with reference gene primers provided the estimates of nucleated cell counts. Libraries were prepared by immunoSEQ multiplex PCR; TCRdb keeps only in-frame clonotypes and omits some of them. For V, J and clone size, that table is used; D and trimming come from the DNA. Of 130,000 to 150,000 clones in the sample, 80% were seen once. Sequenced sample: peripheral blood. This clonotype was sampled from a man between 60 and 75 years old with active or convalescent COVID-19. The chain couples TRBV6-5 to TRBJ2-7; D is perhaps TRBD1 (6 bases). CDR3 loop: CASSQSRGSPFEQYF. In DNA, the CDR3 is TGTGCCAGCAGTCAATCTAGGGGGTCCCCGTTCGAGCAGTACTTC.